This T cell receptor beta chain was profiled in a study of T cell changes during pregnancy in multiple sclerosis. The CDR3 loop spans 17 amino acids. Trimming pared 5 bases from V and 12 bases from J, leaving 29 bases between. CDR1 and CDR2 from the germline V gene are SGHTA and FQGTGA. In this sample, this clone turned up once. This table comes from immunoSEQ multiplex PCR, and its TCRdb copy is limited to in-frame clones, with some not included. The repertoire holds under 120,000 clones, with approximately 93% as singletons. V gene TRBV7-3 combines with J gene TRBJ2-1; D perhaps matches TRBD2 (6 bases). The TCR comes from a female donor with multiple sclerosis, enrolled in a pregnancy study. Material: peripheral blood, obtained after pregnancy. In DNA, the CDR3 is TGTGCCAGCAGCCCTAGGGGCGGGGTGAAATTTAGCGCTGGGCAGTTCTTC. Residues: CASSPRGGVKFSAGQFF.